This T cell receptor (beta chain) was recorded in a study of T cell clones after liver transplantation (dated 2019 in TCRdb). Describing the broader study: The samples were obtained from ITN030ST, a randomized trial that attempted immunosuppression withdrawal within 2 years after liver transplantation. Donor-reactive T cell clones were identified by TCRbeta sequencing after a pre-transplant mixed lymphocyte reaction and then tracked in post-transplant blood. As an antigen-independent comparator for the donor-reactive sequences, third party-reactive TCRbeta sequences from pre-transplant MLRs were identified as well. Of the eight recipients, three were HCV-positive, while the remaining recipients had been transplanted for non-autoimmune, non-viral indications. The subjects received no induction therapy and were kept on standard immunosuppression until randomization at 12-24 months post-transplant. Tolerance meant complete immunosuppression withdrawal for at least one year without liver enzymes rising beyond twice the upper limit of normal. Blood samples were taken pre-transplant, pre-randomization before withdrawal, and post-randomization after full withdrawal or failed withdrawal. The studied cohort comprised 8 liver transplant recipients, 3 classified as tolerant and 5 as non-tolerant.

V lost 4 bases and J lost 7 bases; the stretch between them is 17 bases long. The germline V gene provides CDR1 SGHAT and CDR2 FQNNGV. The CDR3 runs 15 residues from the cysteine to the phenylalanine. Of the read, only the CDR3 DNA is kept; its 45 bases are in frame from base 1. With regard to this clone: This receptor's antigen is unknown. No base quality values were provided; no much bigger clone lies one nucleotide off.

Paper-wide results and their limitations: After accounting for repertoire turnover, donor-reactive detection was significantly reduced in 7 of 8 subjects for CD4 and 8 of 8 for CD8. Conclusions were preliminary, limited by small, heterogeneous patient numbers and non-standardized post-transplant time points. A significant post-transplant decrease in circulating donor-reactive CD4 TCRbeta sequences was observed in 5 of 8 subjects, irrespective of tolerance or HCV status. Low numbers of available donor cells limited the measurable donor-reactive repertoire in a couple of subjects. Donor-reactive sequences decreased more than third party-reactive sequences, which suggests partial antigen-specific deletion that was not related to withdrawal success. Because allograft tissue specimens were not available, migration of donor-reactive T cells into the graft, rather than deletion, may have occurred.

Explained via the paper, the time point label denotes: pre-transplant. Unstimulated PBMCs, after thawing, were stained for CD3, CD4 and CD8 and then FACS-sorted into CD3+CD4+ and CD3+CD8+ populations. Randomization to immunosuppression withdrawal applied to every one of the 8 studied subjects. The Qiagen DNeasy Blood and Tissue Kit was used for genomic DNA isolation. Using immunoSEQ, frozen genomic DNA was subjected to high-throughput TCRbeta CDR3 sequencing, a process that included PCR amplification, mapping, bias correction and internal controls. For the original study's pipeline: Only productive rearrangements were retained, with each unique TCRbeta sequence defined by its CDR3 nucleotide sequence together with its V and J gene. A sequence counted as donor-reactive only if the sequence showed at least 5-fold expansion in CFSE-low cells compared with unstimulated pre-transplant cells and had a frequency of at least 0.01%. To ensure at least 90% detection power, minimum frequency thresholds were set for each subject based on that subject's lowest-template unstimulated sample. Jensen-Shannon divergence between the top 1000 TCRbeta sequences post-transplant and pre-transplant was used to measure repertoire turnover. Two-sided Fisher's exact tests were used to test for changes in how often donor-reactive sequences were detected. The table was pulled from immuneACCESS by TCRdb, which kept in-frame rearrangements only. Such tables lose some clones; where checked, under half of the loss comes from unresolved V genes, and the rest has no known cause. V and J calls and clone size come straight from that table; D and trimming were deduced from the DNA. The sample table shows roughly 100,000 clones, and 82% are seen once. The ten most abundant clones make up 0.8% to 1% of the sample.

The sample here was CD4+ T cells from blood, taken before liver transplant. This chain joins TRBV11-2 to TRBJ2-1, with no reliable assignment of the D segment. This clonotype originated in a human donor who received a liver transplant. The CDR3 region reads CASSSPVEDLNEQFF. DNA sequence: TGTGCCAGCAGCTCCCCGGTAGAGGACCTGAATGAGCAGTTCTTC. When the CDR3 is completed using the reference TRBV11-2 and TRBJ2-1 genes on either side, the full variable domain is EAGVAQSPRYKIIEKRQSVAFWCNPISGHATLYWYQQILGQGPKLLIQFQNNGVVDDSQLPKDRFSAERLKGVDSTLKIQPAKLEDSAVYLCASSSPVEDLNEQFFGPGTRLTVL.